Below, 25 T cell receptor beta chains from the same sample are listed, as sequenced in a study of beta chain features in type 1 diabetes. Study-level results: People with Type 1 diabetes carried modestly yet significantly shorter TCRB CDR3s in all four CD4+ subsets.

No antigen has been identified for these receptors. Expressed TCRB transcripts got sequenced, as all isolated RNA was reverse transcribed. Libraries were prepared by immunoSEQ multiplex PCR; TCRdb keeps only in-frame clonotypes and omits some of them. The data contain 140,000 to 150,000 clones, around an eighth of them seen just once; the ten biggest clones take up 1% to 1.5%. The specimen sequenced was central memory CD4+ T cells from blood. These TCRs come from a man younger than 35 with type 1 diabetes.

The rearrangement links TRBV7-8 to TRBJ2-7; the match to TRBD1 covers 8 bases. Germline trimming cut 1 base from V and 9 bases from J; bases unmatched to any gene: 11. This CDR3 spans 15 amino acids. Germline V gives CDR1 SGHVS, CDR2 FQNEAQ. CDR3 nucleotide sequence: TGTGCCAGCAGCTTAGGAGACAGGGGCGCGTTAAGGCAGTACTTC. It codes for CASSLGDRGALRQYF.

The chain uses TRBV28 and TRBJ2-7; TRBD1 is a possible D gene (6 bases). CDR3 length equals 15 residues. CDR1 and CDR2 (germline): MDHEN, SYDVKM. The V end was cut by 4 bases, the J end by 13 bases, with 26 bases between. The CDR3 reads CASSSGGAAQGTIYF. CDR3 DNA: TGTGCCAGCAGTTCTGGTGGCGCAGCACAGGGTACGATATACTTC.

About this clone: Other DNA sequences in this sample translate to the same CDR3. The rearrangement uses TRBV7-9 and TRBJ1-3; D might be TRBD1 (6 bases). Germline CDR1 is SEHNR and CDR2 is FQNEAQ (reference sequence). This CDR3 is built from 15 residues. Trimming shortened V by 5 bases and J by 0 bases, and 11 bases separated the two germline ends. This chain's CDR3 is CASSQGRASGNTIYF. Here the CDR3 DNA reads TGTGCCAGCAGCCAGGGGCGGGCCTCTGGAAACACCATATATTTT. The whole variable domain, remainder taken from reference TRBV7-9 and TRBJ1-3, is DTGVSQNPRHKITKRGQNVTFRCDPISEHNRLYWYRQTLGQGPEFLTYFQNEAQLEKSRLLSDRFSAERPKGSFSTLEIQRTEQGDSAMYLCASSQGRASGNTIYFGEGSWLTVV.

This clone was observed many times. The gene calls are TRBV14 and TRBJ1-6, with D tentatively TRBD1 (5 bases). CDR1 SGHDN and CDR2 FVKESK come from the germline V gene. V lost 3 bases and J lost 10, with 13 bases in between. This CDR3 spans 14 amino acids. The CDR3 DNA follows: TGTGCCAGCAGCCAGTCGGGGGTAGGGTCACCCCTCCACTTT. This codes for CASSQSGVGSPLHF.

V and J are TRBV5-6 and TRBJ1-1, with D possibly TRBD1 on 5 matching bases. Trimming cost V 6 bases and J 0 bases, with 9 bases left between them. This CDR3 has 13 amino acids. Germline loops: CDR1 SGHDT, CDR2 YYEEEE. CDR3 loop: CASTRQMNTEAFF. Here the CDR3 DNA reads TGTGCCAGCACAAGACAGATGAACACTGAAGCTTTCTTT.

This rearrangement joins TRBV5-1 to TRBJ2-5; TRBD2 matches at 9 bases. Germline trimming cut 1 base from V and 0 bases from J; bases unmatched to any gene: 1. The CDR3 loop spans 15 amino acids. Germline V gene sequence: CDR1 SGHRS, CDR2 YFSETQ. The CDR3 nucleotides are TGCGCCAGCAGCTTGAGCGGGGGGAACCAAGAGACCCAGTACTTC. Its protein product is CASSLSGGNQETQYF.

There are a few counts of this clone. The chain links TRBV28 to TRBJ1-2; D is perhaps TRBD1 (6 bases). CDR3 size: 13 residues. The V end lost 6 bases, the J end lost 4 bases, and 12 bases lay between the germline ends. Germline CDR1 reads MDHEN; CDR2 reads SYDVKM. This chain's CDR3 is CASRTGASYGYTF. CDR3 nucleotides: TGTGCCAGCAGGACAGGAGCGAGCTATGGCTACACCTTC.

CDR3 loop: CASSLGGNTEAFF. Here the CDR3 DNA reads TGTGCCAGCAGCTTAGGGGGGAACACTGAAGCTTTCTTT. The V call is TRBV11-2, the J call TRBJ1-1; no clear D. The CDR3 extends over 13 amino acids. Trimming stripped 1 base from V and 1 base from J, with 4 bases between. Germline V gene data show CDR1 as SGHAT and CDR2 as FQNNGV.

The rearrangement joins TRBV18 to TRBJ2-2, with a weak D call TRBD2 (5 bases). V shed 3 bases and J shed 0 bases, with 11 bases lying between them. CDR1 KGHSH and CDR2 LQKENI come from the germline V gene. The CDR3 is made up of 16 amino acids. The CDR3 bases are TGTGCCAGCTCACCTACGGGGTCCTCGAACACCGGGGAGCTGTTTTTT. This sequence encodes CASSPTGSSNTGELFF.

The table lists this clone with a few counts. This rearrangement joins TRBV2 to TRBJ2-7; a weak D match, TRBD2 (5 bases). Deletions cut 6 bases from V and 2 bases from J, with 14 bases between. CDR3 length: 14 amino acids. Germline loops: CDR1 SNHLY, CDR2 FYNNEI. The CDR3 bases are TGTGCCAGCAGCTCTGGTCGGGGAACCTACGAGCAGTACTTC. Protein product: CASSSGRGTYEQYF.

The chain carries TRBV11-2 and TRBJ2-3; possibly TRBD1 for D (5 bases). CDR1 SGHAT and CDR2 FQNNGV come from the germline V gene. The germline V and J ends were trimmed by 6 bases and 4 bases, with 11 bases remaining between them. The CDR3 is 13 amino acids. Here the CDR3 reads CASSPQGPDTQYF. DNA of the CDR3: TGTGCCAGCAGTCCGCAGGGCCCAGATACGCAGTATTTT.

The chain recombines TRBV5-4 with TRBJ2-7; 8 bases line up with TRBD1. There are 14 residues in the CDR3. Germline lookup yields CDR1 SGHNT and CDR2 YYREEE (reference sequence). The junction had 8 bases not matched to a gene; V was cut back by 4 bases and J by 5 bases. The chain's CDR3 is CASSVKDRVNEQYF. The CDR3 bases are TGTGCCAGCAGCGTGAAGGACAGGGTCAACGAGCAGTACTTC.

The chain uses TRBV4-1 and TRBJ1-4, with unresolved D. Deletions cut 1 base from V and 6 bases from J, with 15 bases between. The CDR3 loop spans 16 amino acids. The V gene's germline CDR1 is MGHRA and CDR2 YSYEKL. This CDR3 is CASSQGGLGDDEKLFF. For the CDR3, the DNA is TGCGCCAGCAGCCAAGGGGGTTTGGGCGATGATGAAAAACTGTTTTTT.

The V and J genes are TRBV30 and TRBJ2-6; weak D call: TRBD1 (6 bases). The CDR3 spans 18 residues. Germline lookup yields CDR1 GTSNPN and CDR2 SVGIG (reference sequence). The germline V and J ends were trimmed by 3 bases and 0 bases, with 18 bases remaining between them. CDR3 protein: CAWRSRAGESSGANVLTF. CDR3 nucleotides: TGTGCCTGGAGATCTCGGGCAGGGGAAAGCTCTGGGGCCAACGTCCTGACTTTC.

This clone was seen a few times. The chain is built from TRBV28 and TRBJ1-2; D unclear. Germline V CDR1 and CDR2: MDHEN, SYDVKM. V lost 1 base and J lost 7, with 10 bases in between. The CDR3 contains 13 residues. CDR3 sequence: CASSLSESLGYTF. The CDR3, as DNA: TGTGCCAGCAGTTTATCGGAGTCGCTTGGCTACACCTTC.

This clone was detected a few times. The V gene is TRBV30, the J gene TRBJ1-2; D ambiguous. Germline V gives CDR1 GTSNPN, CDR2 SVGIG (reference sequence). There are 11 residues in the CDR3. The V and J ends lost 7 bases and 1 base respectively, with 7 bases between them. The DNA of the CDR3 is TGTGCCTCGATGGTTAACTATGGCTACACCTTC. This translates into CASMVNYGYTF.

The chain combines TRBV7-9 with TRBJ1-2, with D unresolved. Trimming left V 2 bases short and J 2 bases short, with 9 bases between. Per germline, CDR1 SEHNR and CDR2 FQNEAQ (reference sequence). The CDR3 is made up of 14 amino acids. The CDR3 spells CASSLLAGNYGYTF. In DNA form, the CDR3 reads TGTGCCAGCAGCTTACTGGCCGGGAACTATGGCTACACCTTC.

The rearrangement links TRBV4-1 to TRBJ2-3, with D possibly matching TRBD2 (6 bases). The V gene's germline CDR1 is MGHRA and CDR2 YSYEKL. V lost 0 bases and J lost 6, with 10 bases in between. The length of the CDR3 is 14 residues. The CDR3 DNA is TGCGCCAGCAGCCAAGATTGGGGGGTCGATACGCAGTATTTT. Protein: CASSQDWGVDTQYF.

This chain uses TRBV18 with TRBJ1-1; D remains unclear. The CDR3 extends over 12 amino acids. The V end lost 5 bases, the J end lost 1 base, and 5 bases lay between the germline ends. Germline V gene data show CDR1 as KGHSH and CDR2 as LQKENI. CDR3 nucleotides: TGTGCCAGCTCAACGGGGAACACTGAAGCTTTCTTT. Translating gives CASSTGNTEAFF.

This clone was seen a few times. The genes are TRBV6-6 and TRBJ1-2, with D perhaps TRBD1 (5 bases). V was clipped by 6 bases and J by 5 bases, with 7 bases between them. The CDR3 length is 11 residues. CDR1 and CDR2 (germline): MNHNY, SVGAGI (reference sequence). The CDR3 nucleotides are TGTGCCAGCAGGACAGAGTATGGCTACACCTTC. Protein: CASRTEYGYTF.

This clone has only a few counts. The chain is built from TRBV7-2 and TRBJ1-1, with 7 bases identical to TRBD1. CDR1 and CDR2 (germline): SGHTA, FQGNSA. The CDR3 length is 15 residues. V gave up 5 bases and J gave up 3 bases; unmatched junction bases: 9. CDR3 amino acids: CASSPLSRGDTEAFF. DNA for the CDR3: TGTGCCAGCAGCCCCCTTAGCAGGGGGGACACTGAAGCTTTCTTT.

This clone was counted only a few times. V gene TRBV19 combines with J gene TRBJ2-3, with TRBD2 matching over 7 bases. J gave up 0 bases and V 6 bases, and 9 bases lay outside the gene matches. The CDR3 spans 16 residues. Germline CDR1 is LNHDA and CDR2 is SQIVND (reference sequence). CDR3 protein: CASSNIAGSSTDTQYF. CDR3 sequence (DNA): TGTGCCAGTAGCAACATAGCGGGTTCTAGCACAGATACGCAGTATTTT.

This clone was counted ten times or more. The CDR3 protein is CASSPGTGDYEQYF. CDR3 bases: TGTGCCAGCTCACCGGGGACAGGGGACTACGAGCAGTACTTC. The gene calls are TRBV18 and TRBJ2-7; TRBD1 aligns across 10 bases. The CDR3 runs 14 residues. Germline assignment: CDR1 KGHSH and CDR2 LQKENI. Trimming at V came to 3 bases and at J to 3 bases, leaving 2 bases not matched to a gene. Filled out from reference TRBV18 and TRBJ2-7, the complete variable domain reads NAGVMQNPRHLVRRRGQEARLRCSPMKGHSHVYWYRQLPEEGLKFMVYLQKENIIDESGMPKERFSAEFPKEGPSILRIQQVVRGDSAAYFCASSPGTGDYEQYFGPGTRLTVT.

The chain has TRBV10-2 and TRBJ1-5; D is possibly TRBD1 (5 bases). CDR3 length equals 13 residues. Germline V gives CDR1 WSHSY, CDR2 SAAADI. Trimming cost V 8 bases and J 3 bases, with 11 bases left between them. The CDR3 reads CASAGRYNQPQHF. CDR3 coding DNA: TGCGCCAGCGCAGGGCGGTACAATCAGCCCCAGCATTTT.

The CDR3 region has the DNA TGCAGCGTTGAGAGCTGGGCCGGCTACACCTTC. Protein product: CSVESWAGYTF. V and J are TRBV29-1 and TRBJ1-2, with D unresolved. CDR1 and CDR2 (germline): SQVTM, ANQGSEA. CDR3 length: 11 residues. V was shortened by 3 bases and J by 8 bases, with 10 bases between the two germline ends.